This is a list of T cell receptor beta chains from one sample in a study of T cell responses to AZD1222 COVID-19 vaccine. Data came from immunoSEQ multiplex PCR; TCRdb stores just in-frame clones and leaves some out. In the table there are some 180,000 clones, about 90% of which are singletons. The specimen comprised peripheral blood, sampled 28 days after the second AZD1222 dose. These receptors were taken from an adult who received the AZD1222 COVID-19 vaccine. The CDR3 runs from the conserved cysteine through the conserved F or W. The D gene is left open where the match is weak. For some rows the clone size is stated as once, few or many, or as a class when expanded; others skip it.

j_gene: TRBJ2-1
d_gene: .
v_gene: TRBV19
abundance: .
CDR3aa: CASSIHPPGLDQYNEQFF
CDR3nt: TGTGCCAGTAGTATACACCCCCCGGGGCTAGATCAATACAATGAGCAGTTCTTC

j_gene: TRBJ1-6
d_gene: .
v_gene: TRBV5-1
abundance: .
CDR3aa: CASSLEVSNSPLHF
CDR3nt: TGCGCCAGCAGCTTGGAGGTCAGTAATTCACCCCTCCACTTT

j_gene: TRBJ1-6
d_gene: TRBD1
v_gene: TRBV6-9
abundance: .
CDR3aa: CASVRDRGLLRSPLHF
CDR3nt: TGTGCCAGCGTGCGGGACAGGGGGCTCCTCAGGTCACCCCTCCACTTT

j_gene: TRBJ2-5
d_gene: .
v_gene: TRBV19
abundance: .
CDR3aa: CASSRLGAPGQETQYF
CDR3nt: TGTGCCAGTAGTCGCCTCGGGGCGCCAGGACAAGAGACCCAGTACTTC

j_gene: TRBJ2-1
d_gene: TRBD2
v_gene: TRBV5-4
abundance: .
CDR3aa: CASSLAGGIFNEQFF
CDR3nt: TGTGCCAGCAGCTTGGCGGGGGGGATATTTAATGAGCAGTTCTTC

j_gene: TRBJ1-5
d_gene: .
v_gene: TRBV20-1
abundance: .
CDR3aa: CSARDHQPQHF
CDR3nt: TGCAGTGCTAGGGACCATCAGCCCCAGCATTTT

j_gene: TRBJ2-1
d_gene: TRBD2
v_gene: TRBV18
abundance: .
CDR3aa: CASSPSGSRNNEQFF
CDR3nt: TGTGCCAGCTCCCCGAGCGGGAGTAGGAACAATGAGCAGTTCTTC

j_gene: TRBJ1-5
d_gene: TRBD1
v_gene: TRBV6-5
abundance: .
CDR3aa: CASSTQGAGNQPQHF
CDR3nt: TGTGCCAGCAGTACACAGGGGGCGGGCAATCAGCCCCAGCATTTT

j_gene: TRBJ1-1
d_gene: .
v_gene: TRBV5-1
abundance: once
CDR3aa: CASSSPPNTEAFF
CDR3nt: TGCGCCAGCAGCTCGCCTCCGAACACTGAAGCTTTCTTT

j_gene: TRBJ2-1
d_gene: .
v_gene: TRBV6-6
abundance: few
CDR3aa: CASSYGTGTYNEQFF
CDR3nt: TGTGCCAGCAGTTACGGCACAGGAACGTACAATGAGCAGTTCTTC

j_gene: TRBJ1-5
d_gene: .
v_gene: TRBV7-9
abundance: .
CDR3aa: CASSLQDSPNQPQHF
CDR3nt: TGTGCCAGCAGCTTACAGGACAGTCCCAATCAGCCCCAGCATTTT

j_gene: TRBJ2-1
d_gene: TRBD1
v_gene: TRBV10-3
abundance: .
CDR3aa: CAISPDRGGNEQFF
CDR3nt: TGTGCCATCAGCCCCGACAGGGGGGGCAATGAGCAGTTCTTC

j_gene: TRBJ1-1
d_gene: .
v_gene: TRBV10-2
abundance: .
CDR3aa: CASIGTAKMNTEAFF
CDR3nt: TGCGCCAGCATTGGAACGGCCAAGATGAACACTGAAGCTTTCTTT

j_gene: TRBJ2-2
d_gene: .
v_gene: TRBV7-8
abundance: few
CDR3aa: CASSLESTGGNTGELFF
CDR3nt: TGTGCCAGCAGCTTAGAATCTACCGGGGGGAACACCGGGGAGCTGTTTTTT

j_gene: TRBJ1-2
d_gene: TRBD1
v_gene: TRBV30
abundance: .
CDR3aa: CAWRNSPALARDRGRGYTF
CDR3nt: TGTGCCTGGAGAAACAGCCCTGCGCTAGCCCGGGACAGGGGGAGAGGCTACACCTTC

j_gene: TRBJ1-2
d_gene: TRBD1
v_gene: TRBV20-1
abundance: .
CDR3aa: CSASDRGNTF
CDR3nt: TGCAGTGCGTCCGACAGGGGGAACACCTTC

j_gene: TRBJ2-7
d_gene: .
v_gene: TRBV5-1
abundance: .
CDR3aa: CASSVLGFEYEQYF
CDR3nt: TGCGCCAGCAGCGTACTCGGGTTCGAATACGAGCAGTACTTC